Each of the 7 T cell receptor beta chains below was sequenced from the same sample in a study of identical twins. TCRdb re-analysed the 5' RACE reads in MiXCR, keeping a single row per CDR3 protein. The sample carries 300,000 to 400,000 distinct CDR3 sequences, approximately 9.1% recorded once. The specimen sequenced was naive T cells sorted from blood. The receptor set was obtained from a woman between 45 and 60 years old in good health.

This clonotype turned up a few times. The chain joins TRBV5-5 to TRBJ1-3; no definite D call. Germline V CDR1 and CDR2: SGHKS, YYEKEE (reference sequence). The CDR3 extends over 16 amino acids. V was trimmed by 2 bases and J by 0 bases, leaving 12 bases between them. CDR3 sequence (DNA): TGTGCCAGCAGCTTTTATCAAGGATCCTCTGGAAACACCATATATTTT. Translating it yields CASSFYQGSSGNTIYF.

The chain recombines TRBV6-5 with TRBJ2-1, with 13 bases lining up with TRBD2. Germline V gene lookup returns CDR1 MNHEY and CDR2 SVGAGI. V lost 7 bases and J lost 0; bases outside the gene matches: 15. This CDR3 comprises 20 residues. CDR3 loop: CASTSVLLAGGPRSYNEQFF. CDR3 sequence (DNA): TGTGCCAGCACCTCGGTTCTACTAGCGGGAGGGCCCCGCTCCTACAATGAGCAGTTCTTC.

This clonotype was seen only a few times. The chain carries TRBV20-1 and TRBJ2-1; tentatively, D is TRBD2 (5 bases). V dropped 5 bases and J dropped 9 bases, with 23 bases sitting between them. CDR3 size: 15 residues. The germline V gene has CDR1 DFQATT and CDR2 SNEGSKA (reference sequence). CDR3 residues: CSAALRSSPGSEQFF. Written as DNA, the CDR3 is TGCAGTGCTGCCTTGAGATCGAGTCCGGGAAGTGAGCAGTTCTTC.

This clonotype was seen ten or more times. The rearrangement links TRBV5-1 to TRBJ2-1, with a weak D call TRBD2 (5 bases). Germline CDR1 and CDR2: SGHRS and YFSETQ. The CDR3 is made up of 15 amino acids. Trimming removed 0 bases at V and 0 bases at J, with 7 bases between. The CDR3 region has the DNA TGCGCCAGCAGCTTGGCGGGAAGCTCCTACAATGAGCAGTTCTTC. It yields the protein CASSLAGSSYNEQFF. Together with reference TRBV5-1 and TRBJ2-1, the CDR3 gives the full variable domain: KAGVTQTPRYLIKTRGQQVTLSCSPISGHRSVSWYQQTPGQGLQFLFEYFSETQRNKGNFPGRFSGRQFSNSRSEMNVSTLELGDSALYLCASSLAGSSYNEQFFGPGTRLTVL.

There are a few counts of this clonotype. Written as DNA, the CDR3 is TGCGCCAGCAGCTTGGAAGACCTGAGCCGAAATGAGCAGTTCTTC. As protein: CASSLEDLSRNEQFF. V and J are TRBV5-1 and TRBJ2-1; D is ambiguous. CDR1 is SGHRS, CDR2 YFSETQ, per germline. The V and J ends lost 0 bases and 7 bases respectively, with 14 bases between them. The CDR3 is 15 residues long.

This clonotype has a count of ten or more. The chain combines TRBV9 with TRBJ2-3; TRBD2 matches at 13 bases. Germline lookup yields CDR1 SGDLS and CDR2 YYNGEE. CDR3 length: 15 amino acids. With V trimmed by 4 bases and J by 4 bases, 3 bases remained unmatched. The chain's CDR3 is CASSQTSGRADTQYF. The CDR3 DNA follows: TGTGCCAGCAGCCAAACTAGCGGGAGGGCAGATACGCAGTATTTT. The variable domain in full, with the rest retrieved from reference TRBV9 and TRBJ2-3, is DSGVTQTPKHLITATGQRVTLRCSPRSGDLSVYWYQQSLDQGLQFLIQYYNGEERAKGNILERFSAQQFPDLHSELNLSSLELGDSALYFCASSQTSGRADTQYFGPGTRLTVL.

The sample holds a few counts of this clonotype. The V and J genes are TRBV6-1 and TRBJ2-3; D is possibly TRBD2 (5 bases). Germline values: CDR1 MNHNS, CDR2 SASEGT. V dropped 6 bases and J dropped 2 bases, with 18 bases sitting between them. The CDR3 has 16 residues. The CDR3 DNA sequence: TGTGCCAGCAGCTCGTCCTCGGGAATCCTCACAGATACGCAGTATTTT. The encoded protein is CASSSSSGILTDTQYF.